Included here is one T cell receptor (beta chain) sequence, with context. Its specificity is unknown. Produced via immunoSEQ multiplex PCR; TCRdb's table is partial and in-frame only. The data contain 45,000 to 55,000 clones, roughly 80% of them singletons. This sample was included in a study of T cell responses to AZD1222 COVID-19 vaccine. The CDR3 covers 13 residues. V gave up 0 bases and J gave up 12 bases, with 12 bases separating them. Germline V lookup: CDR1 LGHDT, CDR2 YNNKEL (reference sequence). Overall study results and limits: It should be noted that donors were predominantly white British and more often female, and clonal diversity was possibly underestimated. Only a handful of AZD1222 recipients, about six in all, had baseline seropositivity. Spike-wide coverage was observed for vaccine-associated CD4 TCRs, with dominant responses at 160-218 and 743-854. It was only after the peak T cell response that any repertoires were sampled.

This TCR derives from an adult in good health. The V gene is TRBV3-1 (or the pseudogene TRBV3-2), the J gene TRBJ2-1, with a tentative D call TRBD2 (5 bases). Sequencing used peripheral blood, obtained on day 0 of AZD1222 vaccination. This CDR3 is CASSQDGVSRQFF. The CDR3, as DNA: TGTGCCAGCAGCCAAGACGGGGTCAGCCGGCAGTTCTTC.